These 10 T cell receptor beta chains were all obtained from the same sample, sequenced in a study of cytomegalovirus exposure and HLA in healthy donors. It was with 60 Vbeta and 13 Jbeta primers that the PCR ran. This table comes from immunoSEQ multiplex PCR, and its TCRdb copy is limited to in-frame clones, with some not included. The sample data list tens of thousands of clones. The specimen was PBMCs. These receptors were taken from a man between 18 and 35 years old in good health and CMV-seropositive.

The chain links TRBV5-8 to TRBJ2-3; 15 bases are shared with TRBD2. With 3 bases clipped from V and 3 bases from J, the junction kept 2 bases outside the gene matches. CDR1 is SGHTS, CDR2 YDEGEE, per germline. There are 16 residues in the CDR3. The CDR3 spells CASSSGLAGGTDTQYF. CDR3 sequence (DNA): TGTGCCAGCAGCTCTGGACTAGCGGGGGGGACAGATACGCAGTATTTT.

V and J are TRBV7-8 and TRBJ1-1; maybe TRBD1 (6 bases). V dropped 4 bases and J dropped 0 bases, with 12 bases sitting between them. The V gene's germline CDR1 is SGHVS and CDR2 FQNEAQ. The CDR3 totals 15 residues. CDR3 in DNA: TGTGCCAGCAGCTCCAAGGACAGTGTGAACACTGAAGCTTTCTTT. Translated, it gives CASSSKDSVNTEAFF.

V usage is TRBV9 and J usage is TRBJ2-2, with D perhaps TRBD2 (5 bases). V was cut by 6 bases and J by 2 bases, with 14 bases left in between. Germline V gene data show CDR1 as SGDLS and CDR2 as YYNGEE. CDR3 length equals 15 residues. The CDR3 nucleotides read TGTGCCAGCAAGGACTTGAGGGATAACACCGGGGAGCTGTTTTTT. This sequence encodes CASKDLRDNTGELFF.

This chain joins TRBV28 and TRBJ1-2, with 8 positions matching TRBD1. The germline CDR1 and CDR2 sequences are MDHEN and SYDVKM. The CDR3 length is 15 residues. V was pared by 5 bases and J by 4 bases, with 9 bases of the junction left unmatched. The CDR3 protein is CASSLRDRTIYGYTF. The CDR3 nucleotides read TGTGCCAGCAGTCTAAGGGACAGGACTATCTATGGCTACACCTTC.

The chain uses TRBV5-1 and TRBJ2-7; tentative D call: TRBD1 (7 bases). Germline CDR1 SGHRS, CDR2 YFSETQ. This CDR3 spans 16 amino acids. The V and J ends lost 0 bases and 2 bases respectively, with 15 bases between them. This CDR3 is CASSLERAGTAYEQYF. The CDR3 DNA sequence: TGCGCCAGCAGCTTGGAAAGGGCGGGGACAGCCTACGAGCAGTACTTC.

The CDR3 nucleotides read TGTGCCAGCACCGTCCTTCAGGGGGGCGTTTATGGCTACACCTTC. It specifies CASTVLQGGVYGYTF. V is TRBV6-5 and J is TRBJ1-2; 7 bases fit TRBD1. This CDR3 has 15 residues. J was trimmed by 5 bases and V by 7 bases; bases with no gene match: 13. The V gene's germline CDR1 is MNHEY and CDR2 SVGAGI.

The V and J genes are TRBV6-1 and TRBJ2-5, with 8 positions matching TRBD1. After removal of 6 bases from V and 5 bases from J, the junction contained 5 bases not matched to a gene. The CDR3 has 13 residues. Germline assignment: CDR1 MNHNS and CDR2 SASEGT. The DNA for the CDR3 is TGTGCCAGCAGACAGGGGGTCGGGGAGACCCAGTACTTC. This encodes CASRQGVGETQYF.

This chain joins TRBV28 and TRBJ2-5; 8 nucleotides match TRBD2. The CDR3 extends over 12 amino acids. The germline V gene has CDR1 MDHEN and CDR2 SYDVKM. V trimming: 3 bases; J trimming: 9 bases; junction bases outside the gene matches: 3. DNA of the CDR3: TGTGCCAGCAGTTTTCGGGGGGGGCCCCAGTACTTC. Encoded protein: CASSFRGGPQYF.

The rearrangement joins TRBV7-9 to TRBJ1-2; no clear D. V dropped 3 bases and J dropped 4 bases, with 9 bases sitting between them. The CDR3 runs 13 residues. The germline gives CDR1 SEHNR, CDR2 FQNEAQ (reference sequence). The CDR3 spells CASSFGLAYGYTF. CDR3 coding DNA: TGTGCCAGCAGCTTTGGGCTGGCCTATGGCTACACCTTC.

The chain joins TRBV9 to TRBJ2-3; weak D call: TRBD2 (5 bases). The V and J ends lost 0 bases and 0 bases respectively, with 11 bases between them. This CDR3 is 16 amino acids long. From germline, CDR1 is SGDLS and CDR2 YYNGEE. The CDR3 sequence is CASSVVERPSTDTQYF. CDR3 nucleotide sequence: TGTGCCAGCAGCGTAGTCGAGCGGCCCAGCACAGATACGCAGTATTTT.